This T cell receptor beta chain was identified during a study of cytotoxic CD8 clonotypes in ibrutinib-treated CLL. Study background: Response sampling occurred after a median around eleven months of treatment (range 6 to 36).

Profiling relied on immunoSEQ multiplex PCR, and the TCRdb table lists in-frame clones only, not all of them. Altogether about 140,000 clones are present, 80% being singletons, with the ten largest covering 6.5% to 8%. This CDR3 contains 15 residues. Looked up from germline, CDR1 is SGHNT and CDR2 is YENEEA. The V end lost 3 bases, the J end lost 2 bases, and 13 bases lay between the germline ends. The receptor's source is a human donor with chronic lymphocytic leukemia. Sequenced material: PBMCs, taken after 36 months of ibrutinib treatment. The chain employs TRBV11-3 and TRBJ1-1; D remains unclear. The CDR3 DNA is TGTGCCAGCAGCTTGGAATCGGGCGCCAACACTGAAGCTTTCTTT. It encodes CASSLESGANTEAFF.